The 10 T cell receptor beta chains presented below share a single source sample, sequenced in a study of T cells in Graves' hyperthyroidism and ophthalmopathy. What was amplified from RNA transcripts were TCR beta CDR3 regions. Primed by the HTBI set, a first-round RT-PCR was run on the TCR CDR3. Using its own MiXCR run on the multiplex PCR reads, TCRdb lists one record per CDR3 protein. The table records 550,000 to 600,000 distinct CDR3 sequences, approximately 15% of them present only once. Material: blood. The receptors were sampled from a woman aged 18-29 years with Graves' ophthalmopathy.

This clonotype was counted a few times. One base away lies a much larger clone, so this may be a sequencing read error. It is likely a read error, because the conserved phenylalanine at the end of the CDR3 is missing. This chain connects TRBV28 to TRBJ2-1; perhaps TRBD2 as D (6 bases). The CDR3 is 15 residues long. Trimming cost V 10 bases and J 2 bases, with 18 bases left between them. Germline V gives CDR1 MDHEN, CDR2 SYDVKM. The CDR3 is CATASTSPPYNEQFL. The CDR3 coding sequence is TGTGCCACCGCTTCAACTAGCCCTCCCTACAATGAGCAGTTCCTC.

In its sample, this clonotype was seen many times. DNA for the CDR3: TGTGCCAGCAGTTTAGTGGAGCTGAACACTGAAGCTTTCTTT. It is translated as CASSLVELNTEAFF. This sequence joins TRBV12-3 or TRBV12-4 and TRBJ1-1; D is uncertain. The CDR3 sequence is 14 residues long. V dropped 1 base and J dropped 0 bases, with 6 bases sitting between them.

Concerning this clonotype: Mismatch with germline at one junction end may stem from a read error. This sequence joins TRBV7-7 and TRBJ2-1; weak D call: TRBD1 (5 bases). The CDR3 is 16 amino acids. Germline CDR1 SSHAT, CDR2 FNYEAQ (reference sequence). The CDR3, as DNA: TGTGCTAGCAGCTTATCAGGGCCGACCGGTAACAATGAGCAGTTCTTC. As protein: CASSLSGPTGNNEQFF. Full variable domain (rest looked up from reference TRBV7-7 and TRBJ2-1): GAGVSQSPRYKVTKRGQDVTLRCDPISSHATLYWYQQALGQGPEFLTYFNYEAQPDKSGLPSDRFSAERPEGSISTLTIQRTEQRDSAMYRCASSLSGPTGNNEQFFGPGTRLTVL.

The V and J genes are TRBV5-1 and TRBJ2-1, with unresolved D. The CDR3 runs 14 residues. The V end lost 4 bases, the J end lost 5 bases, and 13 bases lay between the germline ends. Germline V CDR1 and CDR2: SGHRS, YFSETQ. CDR3 protein: CASSPSTTDNEQFF. The DNA for the CDR3 is TGCGCCAGCAGCCCCTCTACCACAGACAATGAGCAGTTCTTC.

This clonotype has at least ten counts. The CDR3 reads CASSGVEGGEAFF. The CDR3 bases are TGTGCCAGCAGTGGCGTAGAGGGGGGGGAAGCTTTCTTT. The V and J genes are TRBV2 and TRBJ1-1; a possible D gene is TRBD1 (6 bases). CDR1 is SNHLY, CDR2 FYNNEI, per germline. This CDR3 has 13 amino acids. V was trimmed by 4 bases and J by 8 bases, leaving 14 bases between them.

The rearrangement uses TRBV2 and TRBJ2-6; 13 nucleotides align to TRBD2. CDR3 length: 19 amino acids. Germline values: CDR1 SNHLY, CDR2 FYNNEI. Trimming took 7 bases from V and 0 from J; bases not matched to a gene: 9. CDR3 sequence (DNA): TGTGCCAGCAAAGGACTAGCGGGAGCCGTCGCCTCTGGGGCCAACGTCCTGACTTTC. Residues: CASKGLAGAVASGANVLTF.

This clonotype was counted between two and nine times. The rearrangement uses TRBV25-1 and TRBJ1-5; D call uncertain. This CDR3 is built from 16 residues. The germline CDR1 and CDR2 sequences are MGHDK and SYGVNS. V was cut by 2 bases and J by 0 bases, with 11 bases left in between. CDR3 sequence reads: CASSEHGSYSNQPQHF. CDR3 DNA sequence: TGTGCCAGCAGTGAACACGGAAGTTATAGCAATCAGCCCCAGCATTTT.

This clonotype was counted ten times or more. The chain couples TRBV29-1 to TRBJ1-2, with D unresolved. The CDR3 loop spans 17 amino acids. Germline V gene lookup returns CDR1 SQVTM and CDR2 ANQGSEA. The V end was cut by 0 bases, the J end by 4 bases, with 21 bases between. In DNA form, the CDR3 reads TGCAGCGTTGAAGATCAAAATAGGGCATCTATCTCCTATGGCTACACCTTC. Amino acid sequence: CSVEDQNRASISYGYTF.

This clonotype was seen a handful of times. V is TRBV7-9 and J is TRBJ1-6; the D gene is possibly TRBD1 (5 bases). CDR1 and CDR2 from the germline V gene are SEHNR and FQNEAQ (reference sequence). V lost 8 bases and J lost 8, with 22 bases in between. The CDR3 length is 16 residues. The CDR3 reads CASSKPKGGHDSPLHF. CDR3 coding DNA: TGTGCCAGCTCCAAGCCCAAGGGTGGACATGATTCACCCCTCCACTTT.

This clonotype appeared many times. The rearrangement joins TRBV10-3 to TRBJ2-1; 8 nucleotides agree with TRBD2. V gave up 3 bases and J gave up 5 bases; unmatched junction bases: 12. The CDR3 has 17 residues. Germline-derived CDR1 and CDR2 are ENHRY and SYGVKD. The CDR3, as DNA: TGTGCCATCAGTGACTTAACGGGAGGGCCGGGGAACAATGAGCAGTTCTTC. Protein: CAISDLTGGPGNNEQFF.